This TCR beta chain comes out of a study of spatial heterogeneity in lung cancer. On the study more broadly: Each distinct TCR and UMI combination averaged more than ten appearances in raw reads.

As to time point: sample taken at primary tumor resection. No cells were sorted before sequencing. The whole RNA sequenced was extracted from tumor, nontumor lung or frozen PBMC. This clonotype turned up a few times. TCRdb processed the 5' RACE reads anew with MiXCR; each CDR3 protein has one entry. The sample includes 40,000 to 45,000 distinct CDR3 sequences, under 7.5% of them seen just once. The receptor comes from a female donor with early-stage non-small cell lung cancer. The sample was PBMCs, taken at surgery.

CDR3 sequence: CASSRTGAGNTGELFF. The CDR3 DNA reads as TGTGCCAGCAGTCGCACGGGGGCCGGGAACACCGGGGAGCTGTTTTTT. The rearrangement uses TRBV12-3 or TRBV12-4 and TRBJ2-2, with D perhaps being TRBD1 or TRBD2 (6 bases each). This CDR3 contains 16 residues. Trimming stripped 5 bases from V and 1 base from J, with 14 bases between.